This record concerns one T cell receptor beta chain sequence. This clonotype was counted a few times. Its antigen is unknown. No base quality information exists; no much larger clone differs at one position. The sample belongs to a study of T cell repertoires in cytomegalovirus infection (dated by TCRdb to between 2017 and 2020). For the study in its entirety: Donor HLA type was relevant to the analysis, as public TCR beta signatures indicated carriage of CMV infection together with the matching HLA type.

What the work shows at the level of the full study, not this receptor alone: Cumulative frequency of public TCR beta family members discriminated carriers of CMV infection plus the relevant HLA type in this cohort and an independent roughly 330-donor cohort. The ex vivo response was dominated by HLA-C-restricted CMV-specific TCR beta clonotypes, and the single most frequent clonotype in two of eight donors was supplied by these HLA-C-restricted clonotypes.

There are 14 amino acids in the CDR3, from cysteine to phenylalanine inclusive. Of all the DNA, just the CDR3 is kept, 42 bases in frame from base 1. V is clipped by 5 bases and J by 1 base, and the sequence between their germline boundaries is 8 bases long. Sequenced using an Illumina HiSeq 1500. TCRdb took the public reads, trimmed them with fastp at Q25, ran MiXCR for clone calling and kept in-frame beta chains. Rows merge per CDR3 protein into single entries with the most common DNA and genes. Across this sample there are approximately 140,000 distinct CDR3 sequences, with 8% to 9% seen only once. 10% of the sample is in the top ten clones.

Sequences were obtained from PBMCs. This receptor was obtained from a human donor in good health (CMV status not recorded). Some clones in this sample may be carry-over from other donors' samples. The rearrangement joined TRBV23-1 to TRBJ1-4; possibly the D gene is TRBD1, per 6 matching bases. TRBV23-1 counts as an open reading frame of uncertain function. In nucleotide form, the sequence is TGCGCCAGCAGTAGCAGGGGAACTAATGAAAAACTGTTTTTT. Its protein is CASSSRGTNEKLFF.